Below, 14 T cell receptor beta chains from the same sample are listed, as sequenced in a study of identical twins. TCRdb reprocessed the 5' RACE reads via MiXCR and lists one record per CDR3 protein. The repertoire holds some 1,700,000 distinct CDR3 sequences, with about 31% as singletons. The sample comprised cord blood. All receptors come from a newborn girl in good health.

Note on this clonotype: A read error may produce the germline difference seen at one junction end. The chain couples TRBV20-1 to TRBJ2-1; D is ambiguous. Germline V gene sequence: CDR1 DFQATT, CDR2 SNEGSKA (reference sequence). This CDR3 region has 15 residues. The CDR3 nucleotides read TGCAGTGCGTTAGCTGATAGGAGCTCCTACAATGAGCAGTCCTTC. Amino acid sequence: CSALADRSSYNEQSF.

This clonotype has a handful of counts. The chain combines TRBV20-1 with TRBJ2-7; 12 nucleotides align to TRBD2. The ends lost 6 bases at V and 2 bases at J; junction bases unmatched: 8. Germline values: CDR1 DFQATT, CDR2 SNEGSKA (reference sequence). The CDR3 loop spans 15 amino acids. The CDR3 loop reads CSAEATSGGTYEQYF. The CDR3 nucleotides are TGCAGTGCCGAGGCTACTAGCGGGGGGACCTACGAGCAGTACTTC.

The sample holds a few counts of this clonotype. The chain joins TRBV20-1 to TRBJ1-6; D remains ambiguous. The CDR3 consists of 15 residues. From germline, CDR1 is DFQATT and CDR2 SNEGSKA (reference sequence). V dropped 0 bases and J dropped 10 bases, with 16 bases sitting between them. The CDR3, as DNA: TGCAGTGCTAGAGATGGTTCAGGTAGTCGGTCACCCCTCCACTTT. It specifies CSARDGSGSRSPLHF.

V usage is TRBV7-9 and J usage is TRBJ1-2; 8 bases are shared with TRBD1. V shed 0 bases and J 1 base; nucleotides not matched to a gene: 7. The length of the CDR3 is 17 residues. Germline V gene lookup returns CDR1 SEHNR and CDR2 FQNEAQ (reference sequence). For the CDR3, the DNA is TGTGCCAGCAGCTTAGCGTTGTCAGGGGGCGTTAACTATGGCTACACCTTC. The encoded protein is CASSLALSGGVNYGYTF.

This clonotype has just a few counts. The rearrangement links TRBV19 to TRBJ1-2; 7 bases agree with TRBD1. Germline-derived CDR1 and CDR2 are LNHDA and SQIVND (reference sequence). There are 14 residues in the CDR3. V was clipped by 6 bases and J by 7 bases; unmatched bases: 11. Here the CDR3 DNA reads TGTGCCAGTAGCTGGGACAGCTCTCTAGGTGGCTACACCTTC. This sequence encodes CASSWDSSLGGYTF. Full variable domain (missing parts from reference TRBV19 and TRBJ1-2): DGGITQSPKYLFRKEGQNVTLSCEQNLNHDAMYWYRQDPGQGLRLIYYSQIVNDFQKGDIAEGYSVSREKKESFPLTVTSAQKNPTAFYLCASSWDSSLGGYTFGSGTRLTVV.

The chain couples TRBV6-1 to TRBJ2-7; TRBD1 matches 8 bases. There are 16 residues in the CDR3. CDR1 and CDR2 (germline): MNHNS, SASEGT. The junction had 14 bases not matched to a gene; V was cut back by 6 bases and J by 4 bases. The CDR3 region is CASRIILQGGPYEQYF. The CDR3 DNA sequence: TGTGCCAGCAGGATCATCTTACAGGGGGGCCCTTACGAGCAGTACTTC.

Only a few counts were recorded for this clonotype. The V and J genes are TRBV27 and TRBJ2-5, with D maybe TRBD1 (6 bases). CDR1 is MNHEY and CDR2 is SMNVEV in the germline V gene (reference sequence). The CDR3 consists of 15 residues. V lost 6 bases, J lost 4 bases, and 18 bases lay in between. The DNA for the CDR3 is TGTGCCAGCAGACCCAAACAGGGCCCCTTAGAGACCCAGTACTTC. Encoded protein: CASRPKQGPLETQYF.

This clonotype was picked up a small number of times. V gene TRBV12-3 or TRBV12-4 combines with J gene TRBJ2-1; unclear D gene. V lost 2 bases, J lost 6 bases, and 11 bases lay in between. This CDR3 is 14 amino acids long. The CDR3 here is CASSLSNDANEQFF. In nucleotides, the CDR3 is TGTGCCAGCAGTTTATCCAACGATGCCAATGAGCAGTTCTTC.

This clonotype occurred a few times. The V gene is TRBV24-1, the J gene TRBJ1-2, with 7 bases matching TRBD1. The V segment lost 3 bases and the J segment 7 bases; nucleotides outside the gene matches: 10. This CDR3 has 15 residues. The germline gives CDR1 KGHDR, CDR2 SFDVKD. Here the CDR3 DNA reads TGTGCCACCAGTGATGAAACCGGGACAGCTTTTGGCTACACCTTC. Amino acids: CATSDETGTAFGYTF.

The CDR3 DNA reads TGCAGCGTTTTGACAGGGACCTACGAGCAGTACTTC. Protein product: CSVLTGTYEQYF. The V gene is TRBV29-1, the J gene TRBJ2-7, with 7 bases identical to TRBD1. CDR1 and CDR2 from the germline V gene are SQVTM and ANQGSEA. The CDR3 is 12 residues long. The V and J ends lost 5 bases and 2 bases, in that order; junction bases with no gene match: 3.

This clonotype was recorded at least ten times. V and J are TRBV12-3 or TRBV12-4 and TRBJ2-7; no clear D gene. The CDR3 is 15 amino acids. V dropped 2 bases and J dropped 5 bases, with 16 bases sitting between them. The DNA for the CDR3 is TGTGCCAGCAGTTTAATAGCAGGTGGGCTCCACGAGCAGTACTTC. This sequence encodes CASSLIAGGLHEQYF.

This clonotype showed up just a few times. This chain uses TRBV5-4 with TRBJ2-7; weak D call: TRBD2 (5 bases). V dropped 5 bases and J dropped 4 bases, with 16 bases sitting between them. This CDR3 is built from 14 residues. Germline CDR1 reads SGHNT; CDR2 reads YYREEE (reference sequence). The CDR3 DNA follows: TGTGCCAGCAGGCTCGACGGGGAACTTTACGAGCAGTACTTC. Translation gives CASRLDGELYEQYF.

Details on this clonotype: Possible read error: a much larger clone is one base away. J is TRBJ1-3 and V is TRBV5-6; a weak D match, TRBD1 (5 bases). The CDR3 is made up of 14 amino acids. Trimming stripped 4 bases from V and 0 bases from J, with 8 bases between. Germline V gene lookup returns CDR1 SGHDT and CDR2 YYEEEE. CDR3 nucleotides: TGTGCCAGCAGCGTAAGGGGCTCTGGAAACACCATATATTTT. Its translation: CASSVRGSGNTIYF.

This clonotype was observed a few times. This rearrangement joins TRBV3-1 to TRBJ2-1, with D perhaps TRBD2 (5 bases). The J call may be faulty, since TRBJ2-7 better matches the DNA end. Per the germline V gene, CDR1 is LGHDT and CDR2 is YNNKEL (reference sequence). The CDR3 contains 14 residues. The CDR3 DNA reads TGTGCCAGCAGGGGGAGTCCCTCCTACAATGAGCAGTACTTC. It yields the protein CASRGSPSYNEQYF.